Listed here are 19 T cell receptor beta chains from one sample, sequenced in a study of PD-L1 blockade in urothelial cancer. Time point specified: pretreatment peripheral blood. Repertoires were generated with immunoSEQ multiplex PCR, while TCRdb's copy carries only in-frame clones and drops some. The sample records about 55,000 clones, approximately 84% being singletons. The sample consisted of PBMCs, taken around atezolizumab (anti-PD-L1) treatment. The receptors were gathered from a middle-aged man with urothelial cancer.

The CDR3 sequence is CASSIIVRASGNIQYF. In DNA, the CDR3 is TGTGCCAGTAGTATAATTGTCCGGGCTAGCGGAAACATTCAGTACTTC. The chain has TRBV19 and TRBJ2-4, with 7 bases aligning to TRBD2. Germline assignment: CDR1 LNHDA and CDR2 SQIVND (reference sequence). This CDR3 is built from 16 residues. The V and J ends lost 2 bases and 6 bases, in that order; junction bases with no gene match: 10.

The rearrangement joins TRBV6-1 to TRBJ1-1, with D hard to call. CDR3 length: 14 amino acids. Looked up from germline, CDR1 is MNHNS and CDR2 is SASEGT. Trimming pared 4 bases from V and 1 base from J, leaving 10 bases between. The CDR3 sequence is CASSVPGQNTEAFF. The DNA for the CDR3 is TGTGCCAGCAGTGTTCCAGGCCAGAACACTGAAGCTTTCTTT.

The V gene is TRBV11-2, the J gene TRBJ2-7; 10 bases map to TRBD1. Per the germline V gene, CDR1 is SGHAT and CDR2 is FQNNGV. V was clipped by 4 bases and J by 3 bases; unmatched bases: 3. The CDR3 length is 14 residues. The CDR3 DNA sequence: TGTGCCAGCAGCTCAGACAGGGGGCGCTACGAGCAGTACTTC. Protein product: CASSSDRGRYEQYF.

This clone was picked up one time. This chain joins TRBV2 and TRBJ2-3; D is possibly TRBD1 (5 bases). The CDR3 loop spans 13 amino acids. The germline V gene has CDR1 SNHLY and CDR2 FYNNEI. Deletions cut 4 bases from V and 0 bases from J, with 5 bases between. The DNA of the CDR3 is TGTGCCAGCAGTGCAGGGAGCACAGATACGCAGTATTTT. Translating it yields CASSAGSTDTQYF.

The chain uses TRBV6-6 and TRBJ2-2; TRBD1 agrees at 9 bases. The CDR3 has 16 residues. The ends lost 5 bases at V and 4 bases at J; junction bases unmatched: 8. Germline CDR1 is MNHNY and CDR2 is SVGAGI (reference sequence). The CDR3 DNA is TGTGCCAGCAGTCCCGGACAGGGGCTGGGCACCGGGGAGCTGTTTTTT. This codes for CASSPGQGLGTGELFF.

The rearrangement joins TRBV5-8 to TRBJ2-7; D is unclear. V was shortened by 1 base and J by 5 bases, with 4 bases between the two germline ends. From germline, CDR1 is SGHTS and CDR2 YDEGEE. The CDR3 consists of 11 residues. The CDR3 reads CASSLRDEQYF. The CDR3 region has the DNA TGTGCCAGCAGCTTGCGGGACGAGCAGTACTTC.

This chain uses TRBV27 with TRBJ2-2, with TRBD2 matching 12 bases. V was pared by 4 bases and J by 6 bases, with 3 bases of the junction left unmatched. CDR1 and CDR2 from the germline V gene are MNHEY and SMNVEV (reference sequence). This CDR3 has 15 residues. Here the CDR3 reads CASSSTSGRSGELFF. CDR3 bases: TGTGCCAGCAGTTCGACTAGCGGGAGATCCGGGGAGCTGTTTTTT.

V gene TRBV5-4 combines with J gene TRBJ2-5, with 8 positions matching TRBD2. The CDR3 contains 13 residues. Germline CDR1 is SGHNT and CDR2 is YYREEE (reference sequence). V dropped 2 bases and J dropped 5; count of bases not matched to a gene: 2. The DNA for the CDR3 is TGTGCCAGCAGCTTACCGGGGGGGGAGACCCAGTACTTC. Encoded protein: CASSLPGGETQYF.

The V call is TRBV10-1, the J call TRBJ2-3, with TRBD1 matching 7 bases. Trimming took 7 bases from V and 2 from J; bases not matched to a gene: 12. CDR1 is WNHNN and CDR2 is SYGVQD in the germline V gene (reference sequence). CDR3 length equals 16 residues. In DNA form, the CDR3 reads TGCGCCAGCATCGACCTGGGACAGCTATACACAGATACGCAGTATTTT. Protein: CASIDLGQLYTDTQYF.

The V call is TRBV5-6, the J call TRBJ2-7; 15 positions agree with TRBD2. The CDR3 contains 15 residues. Trimming removed 2 bases from V and 4 bases from J; junction bases left unmatched: 1. Germline CDR1 is SGHDT and CDR2 is YYEEEE. CDR3 nucleotide sequence: TGTGCCAGCAGCTTCGGGACTAGCGGGAGGTACGAGCAGTACTTC. Protein product: CASSFGTSGRYEQYF.

J is TRBJ1-1 and V is TRBV9; D not resolved. The CDR3 is 14 residues long. Germline CDR1 and CDR2: SGDLS and YYNGEE. With 4 bases removed from V and 2 bases from J, the gap between germline ends came to 12 bases. CDR3 bases: TGTGCCAGCAGCTCTCTGGGCAGAAACACTGAAGCTTTCTTT. As protein: CASSSLGRNTEAFF.

V gene TRBV11-2 combines with J gene TRBJ2-7; D gene unclear. Germline V gene sequence: CDR1 SGHAT, CDR2 FQNNGV. The CDR3 contains 13 residues. Trimming stripped 1 base from V and 4 bases from J, with 8 bases between. The CDR3, as DNA: TGTGCCAGCAGCTTAGGTTTGAGATACGAGCAGTACTTC. This codes for CASSLGLRYEQYF. The whole variable domain, filled in from reference TRBV11-2 and TRBJ2-7, reads EAGVAQSPRYKIIEKRQSVAFWCNPISGHATLYWYQQILGQGPKLLIQFQNNGVVDDSQLPKDRFSAERLKGVDSTLKIQPAKLEDSAVYLCASSLGLRYEQYFGPGTRLTVT.

The DNA of the CDR3 is TGTGCCTGGAGTCCGGGAGGAGCAGATACGCAGTATTTT. Protein sequence: CAWSPGGADTQYF. V is TRBV30 and J is TRBJ2-3, with 7 bases that match TRBD2. This CDR3 region has 13 residues. Trimming at V came to 2 bases and at J to 4 bases, leaving 3 bases not matched to a gene. CDR1 GTSNPN and CDR2 SVGIG come from the germline V gene (reference sequence). Full variable domain (outside the CDR3, taken from reference TRBV30 and TRBJ2-3): SQTIHQWPATLVQPVGSPLSLECTVEGTSNPNLYWYRQAAGRGLQLLFYSVGIGQISSEVPQNLSASRPQDRQFILSSKKLLLSDSGFYLCAWSPGGADTQYFGPGTRLTVL.

The gene calls are TRBV6-1 and TRBJ2-2; tentatively, D is TRBD2 (5 bases). Trimming stripped 2 bases from V and 6 bases from J, with 16 bases between. CDR3 length equals 16 residues. The germline CDR1 and CDR2 sequences are MNHNS and SASEGT. The CDR3 region has the DNA TGTGCCAGCAGTGAAATTGGGCTAGCTGCGGCCGGGGAGCTGTTTTTT. Amino acids: CASSEIGLAAAGELFF.

The chain combines TRBV27 with TRBJ2-1, with 11 bases fitting TRBD2. Germline V gives CDR1 MNHEY, CDR2 SMNVEV (reference sequence). The CDR3 sequence is 19 residues long. Trimming cost V 2 bases and J 0 bases; bases outside gene matches: 9. CDR3 sequence reads: CASSLASGRRTSSYNEQFF. Written as DNA, the CDR3 is TGTGCCAGCAGTTTAGCTAGCGGGAGGAGGACTAGCTCCTACAATGAGCAGTTCTTC.

The chain joins TRBV30 to TRBJ2-7; D is unresolved. This CDR3 spans 13 amino acids. The germline CDR1 and CDR2 sequences are GTSNPN and SVGIG (reference sequence). The germline V and J ends were trimmed by 0 bases and 2 bases, with 8 bases remaining between them. CDR3 coding DNA: TGTGCCTGGAGTGTACCGGAGACCTACGAGCAGTACTTC. The encoded protein is CAWSVPETYEQYF.

This clone was found once. The chain joins TRBV30 to TRBJ2-5, with a weak D call TRBD2 (6 bases). There are 14 residues in the CDR3. The germline V gene encodes CDR1 GTSNPN and CDR2 SVGIG (reference sequence). The V end lost 5 bases, the J end lost 1 base, and 14 bases lay between the germline ends. The CDR3 DNA reads as TGTGCCTGGGAGCGGCGGGGAGCCCAAGAGACCCAGTACTTC. This sequence encodes CAWERRGAQETQYF.

V usage is TRBV28 and J usage is TRBJ1-1; TRBD1 matches 10 bases. The ends lost 5 bases at V and 5 bases at J; junction bases unmatched: 8. Per the germline V gene, CDR1 is MDHEN and CDR2 is SYDVKM. This CDR3 comprises 15 residues. Here the CDR3 reads CASSLRTGGGTEAFF. As DNA, the CDR3 is TGTGCCAGCAGTCTTCGGACAGGGGGGGGAACTGAAGCTTTCTTT.

The J gene is TRBJ2-7, the V gene TRBV5-5, with D perhaps TRBD1 (6 bases). CDR3 length: 13 residues. Trimming shortened V by 5 bases and J by 2 bases, and 11 bases separated the two germline ends. CDR1 and CDR2 from the germline V gene are SGHKS and YYEKEE (reference sequence). CDR3 sequence (DNA): TGTGCCAGCAGGCCACAGGGAGCCTACGAGCAGTACTTC. Its protein is CASRPQGAYEQYF.